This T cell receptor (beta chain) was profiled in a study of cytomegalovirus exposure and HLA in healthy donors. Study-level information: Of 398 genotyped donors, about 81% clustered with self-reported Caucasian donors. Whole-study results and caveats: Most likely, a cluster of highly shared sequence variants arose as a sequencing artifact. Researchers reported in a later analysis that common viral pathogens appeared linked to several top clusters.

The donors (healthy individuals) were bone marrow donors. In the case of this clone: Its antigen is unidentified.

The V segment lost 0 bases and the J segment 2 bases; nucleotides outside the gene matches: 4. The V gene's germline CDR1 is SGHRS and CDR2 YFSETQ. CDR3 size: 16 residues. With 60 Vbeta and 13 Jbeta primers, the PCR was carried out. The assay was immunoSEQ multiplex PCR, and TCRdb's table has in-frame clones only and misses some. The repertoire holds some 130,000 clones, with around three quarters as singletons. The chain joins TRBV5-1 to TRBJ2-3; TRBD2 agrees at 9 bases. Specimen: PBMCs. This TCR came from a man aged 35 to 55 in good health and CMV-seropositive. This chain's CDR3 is CASSLGLAELTDTQYF. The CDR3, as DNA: TGCGCCAGCAGCTTGGGACTAGCGGAGCTCACAGATACGCAGTATTTT.